This TCR beta chain was identified during a study of cytomegalovirus exposure and HLA in healthy donors. PCR primers comprised 60 Vbeta and 13 Jbeta primers. TCRdb keeps only in-frame clones here, not all; method: immunoSEQ multiplex PCR. In the table there are nearly 300,000 clones, roughly 89% of which are singletons. From germline, CDR1 is KGHSH and CDR2 LQKENI. The CDR3 has 14 residues. The trim removed 1 base at V and 9 bases at J, leaving 6 bases unmatched. In its sample, this clone was seen once. The V gene is TRBV18, the J gene TRBJ2-1; 7 bases line up with TRBD2. This receptor was obtained from a man between 35 and 55 years old in good health and CMV-seropositive. Sequencing was performed on PBMCs. The CDR3 sequence: CASSPLSGIGEQFF. The CDR3, as DNA: TGTGCCAGCTCACCACTGAGCGGGATAGGTGAGCAGTTCTTC.